This is a list of T cell receptor beta chains from one sample in a study of shared clonotypes between healthy human individuals. Generated by immunoSEQ multiplex PCR, the TCRdb table keeps only in-frame clones and is missing some. The sample shows about 1.1 million clones, 70% to 80% of them seen only once. What was sequenced was memory CD4+ T cells from PBMCs. The receptor source for this set is a young man in good health. Some clones in this sample may be carry-over from other donors' samples. CDR3s include the opening cysteine and the closing phenylalanine or tryptophan. D genes are given only for firm matches. Expanded clones get a size class; other rows say once, few or many, or leave the size out.

TRBD1,TRBV19,NA,TRBJ1-1,CASSIGTGGTEAFF,TGTGCCAGTAGTATAGGGACAGGGGGCACTGAAGCTTTCTTT
NA,TRBV6-5,once,TRBJ1-5,CASSYSRGSQPQHF,TGTGCCAGCAGTTACTCAAGGGGCTCTCAGCCCCAGCATTTT
TRBD1,TRBV10-1,many,TRBJ1-1,CASTAEQGSEAFF,TGCGCCAGCACCGCAGAACAGGGGTCTGAAGCTTTCTTT
TRBD2,TRBV11-2,NA,TRBJ2-3,CASSRWTSGSTDTQYF,TGTGCCAGCAGCCGTTGGACTAGCGGCAGCACAGATACGCAGTATTTT
NA,TRBV5-1,NA,TRBJ1-2,CASSQDLPYGYTF,TGCGCCAGCAGCCAGGACCTGCCCTATGGCTACACCTTC
NA,TRBV9,NA,TRBJ2-6,CASSALTPDGSSGANVLTF,TGTGCCAGCAGCGCATTAACTCCGGACGGTAGCTCTGGGGCCAACGTCCTGACTTTC
TRBD1,TRBV28,NA,TRBJ1-2,CASRGGDRGTYGYTF,TGTGCCAGCAGAGGGGGGGACAGGGGGACGTATGGCTACACCTTC
NA,TRBV10-3,NA,TRBJ2-1,CAINETAHGQFF,TGTGCCATCAATGAGACCGCACATGGGCAGTTCTTC
NA,TRBV7-2,NA,TRBJ1-3,CASSSLTGLSSGNTIYF,TGTGCCAGCAGCTCGTTGACAGGCCTGAGCTCTGGAAACACCATATATTTT
NA,TRBV30,NA,TRBJ2-5,CAWSAGQETQYF,TGTGCCTGGAGTGCCGGCCAAGAGACCCAGTACTTC
NA,TRBV5-4,NA,TRBJ2-3,CASSLVATSSTDTQYF,TGTGCCAGCAGCTTGGTGGCTACTTCTAGCACAGATACGCAGTATTTT
NA,TRBV6-1,NA,TRBJ1-2,CASSYGFYGYTF,TGTGCCAGCAGCTACGGATTCTATGGCTACACCTTC
NA,TRBV5-5,NA,TRBJ1-2,CASSLAAINYGYTF,TGTGCCAGCAGCCTGGCAGCAATTAACTATGGCTACACCTTC
TRBD1,TRBV5-1,NA,TRBJ1-1,CASSFGQGGTEAFF,TGCGCCAGCAGCTTCGGACAGGGGGGCACTGAAGCTTTCTTT
NA,TRBV5-1,NA,TRBJ1-2,CASSLGRQSSYGYTF,TGCGCCAGCAGCTTGGGTCGACAGTCCAGCTATGGCTACACCTTC
TRBD1,TRBV5-5,few,TRBJ1-2,CASSLVPGQGVGGYTF,TGTGCCAGCAGCTTGGTCCCGGGACAGGGTGTGGGTGGCTACACCTTC
TRBD1,TRBV5-4,once,TRBJ1-1,CASSLEQGAGTEAFF,TGTGCCAGCAGCTTGGAGCAGGGGGCCGGCACTGAAGCTTTCTTT